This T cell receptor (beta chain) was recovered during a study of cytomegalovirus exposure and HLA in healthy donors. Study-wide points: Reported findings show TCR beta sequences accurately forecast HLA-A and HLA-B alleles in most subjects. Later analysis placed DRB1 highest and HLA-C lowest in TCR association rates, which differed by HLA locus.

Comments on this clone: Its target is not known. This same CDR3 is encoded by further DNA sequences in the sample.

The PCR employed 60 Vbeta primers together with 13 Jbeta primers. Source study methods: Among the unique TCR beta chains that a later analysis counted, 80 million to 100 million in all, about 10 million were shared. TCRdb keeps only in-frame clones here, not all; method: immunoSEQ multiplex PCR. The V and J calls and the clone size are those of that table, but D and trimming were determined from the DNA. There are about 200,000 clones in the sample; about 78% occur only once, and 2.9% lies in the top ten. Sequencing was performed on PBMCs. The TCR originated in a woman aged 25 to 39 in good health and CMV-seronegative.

The CDR3 DNA is TGTGCCAGCAGCTTGACAGGGGCGGGAAACACCATATATTTT. Residues: CASSLTGAGNTIYF. J is TRBJ1-3 and V is TRBV7-3, with 8 nucleotides matching TRBD1. The germline V gene has CDR1 SGHTA and CDR2 FQGTGA. The CDR3 is made up of 14 amino acids. V shed 3 bases and J 4 bases; nucleotides not matched to a gene: 2.